The 22 T cell receptor beta chains below come from one sample, sequenced in a study of beta chain features in type 1 diabetes. Antigen specificity for these receptors is unknown. Of the isolated RNA, all was reverse transcribed, and so the sequenced material was expressed TCRB transcripts. Measured with immunoSEQ multiplex PCR; TCRdb has only the in-frame clones, and not every one. The profile covers 500,000 to 800,000 clones, with under 15% appearing a single time and roughly 0.12% taken by the ten largest. Study-level findings and limits: Within each of all four CD4+ subsets, Type 1 diabetes patients had TCRB CDR3s that were moderately but significantly shorter.

Sequencing input: naive CD4+ T cells from blood. Source of these receptors: a man under 40 with type 1 diabetes.

This clone was counted a few times. This rearrangement joins TRBV7-9 to TRBJ1-6; D gene ambiguous. Germline values: CDR1 SEHNR, CDR2 FQNEAQ (reference sequence). The CDR3 totals 14 residues. Trimming pared 11 bases from V and 7 bases from J, leaving 18 bases between. For the CDR3, the DNA is TGTGCCGGGGATGCCGGCAGGTCCAATTCACCCCTCCACTTT. Amino acid sequence: CAGDAGRSNSPLHF. The entire variable domain, with the rest obtained from reference TRBV7-9 and TRBJ1-6, is as follows: DTGVSQNPRHKITKRGQNVTFRCDPISEHNRLYWYRQTLGQGPEFLTYFQNEAQLEKSRLLSDRFSAERPKGSFSTLEIQRTEQGDSAMYLCAGDAGRSNSPLHFGNGTRLTVT.

This clone has more than one count but fewer than ten. V usage is TRBV9 and J usage is TRBJ2-3; D not resolved. The V and J ends lost 4 bases and 9 bases respectively, with 21 bases between them. The CDR3 loop spans 15 amino acids. Germline V CDR1 and CDR2: SGDLS, YYNGEE. For the CDR3, the DNA is TGTGCCAGCAGCCCCGGCGAGATTCCCAGATCGACGCAGTATTTT. Translation gives CASSPGEIPRSTQYF.

The chain has TRBV14 and TRBJ1-3; D unresolved. V was shortened by 1 base and J by 0 bases, with 10 bases between the two germline ends. Per the germline V gene, CDR1 is SGHDN and CDR2 is FVKESK. CDR3 length equals 16 residues. CDR3 protein: CASSQGPPSSGNTIYF. The DNA for the CDR3 is TGTGCCAGCAGCCAAGGGCCCCCTAGCTCTGGAAACACCATATATTTT.

This rearrangement joins TRBV6-1 to TRBJ2-5, with 7 bases that match TRBD2. The V segment lost 7 bases and the J segment 7 bases; nucleotides outside the gene matches: 12. Germline lookup yields CDR1 MNHNS and CDR2 SASEGT. CDR3 size: 14 residues. CDR3 sequence reads: CASMSSGTGGTQYF. The DNA for the CDR3 is TGTGCCAGCATGAGTTCGGGGACGGGAGGGACCCAGTACTTC.

The sample holds a few counts of this clone. Different DNA sequences within this sample yield the same CDR3. The V call is TRBV30, the J call TRBJ2-7; D not resolved. Germline-derived CDR1 and CDR2 are GTSNPN and SVGIG (reference sequence). This CDR3 is 12 amino acids long. Trimming left V 0 bases short and J 4 bases short, with 7 bases between. DNA for the CDR3: TGTGCCTGGAGTGTAATGAAGTACGAGCAGTACTTC. Protein: CAWSVMKYEQYF. The variable domain in full, completed from reference TRBV30 and TRBJ2-7, reads SQTIHQWPATLVQPVGSPLSLECTVEGTSNPNLYWYRQAAGRGLQLLFYSVGIGQISSEVPQNLSASRPQDRQFILSSKKLLLSDSGFYLCAWSVMKYEQYFGPGTRLTVT.

CDR3 protein: CASSMARDRVYEQYF. DNA for the CDR3: TGTGCCAGCAGCATGGCCCGGGACAGGGTTTACGAGCAGTACTTC. The J gene is TRBJ2-7, the V gene TRBV7-3; 9 bases align to TRBD1. The CDR3 spans 15 residues. The germline CDR1 and CDR2 sequences are SGHTA and FQGTGA. The J segment lost 4 bases and the V segment lost 5 bases, leaving 9 bases of the junction unmatched.

The rearrangement links TRBV29-1 to TRBJ1-2; weak D call: TRBD1 (5 bases). CDR3 length: 14 residues. Germline CDR1 reads SQVTM; CDR2 reads ANQGSEA. The CDR3 here is CGGAQGGSGNGYTF. The CDR3 nucleotides read TGCGGAGGGGCCCAAGGTGGTTCCGGTAATGGCTACACCTTC. The variable domain in full, with the rest retrieved from reference TRBV29-1 and TRBJ1-2, is SAVISQKPSRDICQRGTSLTIQCQVDSQVTMMFWYRQQPGQSLTLIATANQGSEATYESGFVIDKFPISRPNLTFSTLTVSNMSPEDSSIYLCGGAQGGSGNGYTFGSGTRLTVV.

This clone was counted between two and nine times. The chain combines TRBV5-1 with TRBJ2-1, with 9 bases identical to TRBD2. V dropped 4 bases and J dropped 7; count of bases not matched to a gene: 9. Germline V lookup: CDR1 SGHRS, CDR2 YFSETQ. There are 15 residues in the CDR3. The CDR3 region has the DNA TGCGCCAGCAGCCGCGCTGCGGGAGGGGATAATGAGCAGTTCTTC. This codes for CASSRAAGGDNEQFF.

The chain has TRBV6-1 and TRBJ1-2; D not certain. The germline CDR1 and CDR2 sequences are MNHNS and SASEGT. The CDR3 is made up of 13 amino acids. V lost 2 bases and J lost 2, with 6 bases in between. The CDR3 nucleotides are TGTGCCAGCAGTGAATACCGGAACTATGGCTACACCTTC. Its protein product is CASSEYRNYGYTF.

This clone was observed a few times. The genes are TRBV7-2 and TRBJ1-3; 10 positions agree with TRBD1. The junction had 10 bases not matched to a gene; V was cut back by 5 bases and J by 6 bases. The CDR3 has 16 residues. The germline V gene has CDR1 SGHTA and CDR2 FQGNSA. CDR3 protein: CASSKQPGTGANTIYF. CDR3 coding DNA: TGTGCCAGCAGCAAACAGCCCGGGACAGGGGCAAACACCATATATTTT.

In this sample, this clone turned up a few times. The V gene is TRBV6-5, the J gene TRBJ2-3; no clear D. Trimming pared 2 bases from V and 6 bases from J, leaving 12 bases between. The CDR3 is 14 amino acids. The germline V gene encodes CDR1 MNHEY and CDR2 SVGAGI. CDR3 loop: CASSYMPDSDTQYF. The CDR3 nucleotides are TGTGCCAGCAGTTACATGCCCGACTCCGATACGCAGTATTTT.

A few counts support this clone. The chain recombines TRBV19 with TRBJ2-1, with unresolved D. Germline CDR1 reads LNHDA; CDR2 reads SQIVND (reference sequence). The CDR3 is 15 residues long. V lost 5 bases and J 2 bases, leaving 13 bases between the germline ends. The CDR3 region has the DNA TGTGCCAGTAGTCCCCCCGGCCTCCCCTACAATGAGCAGTTCTTC. It translates to CASSPPGLPYNEQFF.

The DNA of the CDR3 is TGTGCCAGCAACAGGGGGGGGAGTGACACTGAAGCTTTCTTT. The encoded protein is CASNRGGSDTEAFF. The rearrangement links TRBV4-2 to TRBJ1-1, with 8 bases lining up with TRBD1. V lost 7 bases, J lost 3 bases, and 7 bases stayed unmatched. This CDR3 comprises 14 residues. CDR1 is LGHNA, CDR2 YNFKEQ, per germline.

This clone has more than one count but fewer than ten. The chain uses TRBV5-1 and TRBJ2-3; 7 nucleotides match TRBD1. Germline V gene lookup returns CDR1 SGHRS and CDR2 YFSETQ. CDR3 length: 14 amino acids. The trim removed 3 bases at V and 2 bases at J, leaving 3 bases unmatched. The CDR3 DNA is TGCGCCAGCAGCTGGGACAGCCCCACAGATACGCAGTATTTT. It is translated as CASSWDSPTDTQYF.

This clone was counted between two and nine times. V usage is TRBV5-1 and J usage is TRBJ2-2; D uncertain. The CDR3 consists of 13 residues. From germline, CDR1 is SGHRS and CDR2 YFSETQ. Trimming pared 3 bases from V and 5 bases from J, leaving 8 bases between. The CDR3 loop is CASSSEGTGELFF. Here the CDR3 DNA reads TGCGCCAGCAGCTCGGAAGGGACCGGGGAGCTGTTTTTT.

V gene TRBV6-6 combines with J gene TRBJ2-7, with D hard to call. V was clipped by 6 bases and J by 3 bases, with 9 bases between them. This CDR3 comprises 12 residues. CDR1 and CDR2 (germline): MNHNY, SVGAGI (reference sequence). The CDR3 nucleotides are TGTGCCAGCAGCAACCAGAACTACGAGCAGTACTTC. Translating gives CASSNQNYEQYF.

This clone was found a few times. V usage is TRBV5-1 and J usage is TRBJ2-6; tentative D call: TRBD1 (5 bases). Germline V gene data show CDR1 as SGHRS and CDR2 as YFSETQ. V lost 0 bases, J lost 0 bases, and 10 bases lay in between. The CDR3 is 17 amino acids. The DNA of the CDR3 is TGCGCCAGCAGCTTGGCCTCAGGGATCTCTGGGGCCAACGTCCTGACTTTC. It codes for CASSLASGISGANVLTF.

J is TRBJ2-6 and V is TRBV6-1; D uncertain. The CDR3 has 15 amino acids. V gave up 7 bases and J gave up 2 bases, with 12 bases separating them. CDR1 MNHNS and CDR2 SASEGT come from the germline V gene. The DNA of the CDR3 is TGTGCCAGCAAGACCACGGTGGCTGGGGCCAACGTCCTGACTTTC. Protein: CASKTTVAGANVLTF.

Only a few counts were recorded for this clone. The chain carries TRBV10-2 and TRBJ2-7, with 7 bases matching TRBD1. The CDR3 has 13 residues. In germline, CDR1 is WSHSY, CDR2 SAAADI. The junction had 10 bases not matched to a gene; V was cut back by 8 bases and J by 6 bases. Written as DNA, the CDR3 is TGCGCCAGCGTGACAGGGTTCCCCCCCGAGCAGTACTTC. Its translation: CASVTGFPPEQYF.

This sequence joins TRBV6-1 and TRBJ1-5; D call uncertain. Trimming cost V 5 bases and J 10 bases, with 12 bases left between them. Germline V gives CDR1 MNHNS, CDR2 SASEGT. There are 12 residues in the CDR3. CDR3 nucleotides: TGTGCCAGCAGTCCTGAAGTGGGACCCCAGCATTTT. Its protein product is CASSPEVGPQHF.

A few counts support this clone. The junction departs from germline at one end; a sequencing error may be responsible. The chain recombines TRBV7-7 with TRBJ1-1; a weak D match, TRBD1 (5 bases). CDR3 length: 13 residues. Germline CDR1 and CDR2: SSHAT and FNYEAQ (reference sequence). The CDR3 nucleotides are TGTGCTAGCAGCATGGACAAGAACACTGAAGCTTTCTTT. Translating gives CASSMDKNTEAFF.

The table lists this clone with a few counts. The V call is TRBV2, the J call TRBJ2-2, with D unresolved. The ends were cut back, 8 bases at V and 6 bases at J, with 16 bases in the middle. The CDR3 extends over 14 amino acids. Looked up from germline, CDR1 is SNHLY and CDR2 is FYNNEI. The CDR3 DNA reads as TGTGCCAGCTTAAGGTCGGGTCCGGCCGGGGAGCTGTTTTTT. The encoded protein is CASLRSGPAGELFF.